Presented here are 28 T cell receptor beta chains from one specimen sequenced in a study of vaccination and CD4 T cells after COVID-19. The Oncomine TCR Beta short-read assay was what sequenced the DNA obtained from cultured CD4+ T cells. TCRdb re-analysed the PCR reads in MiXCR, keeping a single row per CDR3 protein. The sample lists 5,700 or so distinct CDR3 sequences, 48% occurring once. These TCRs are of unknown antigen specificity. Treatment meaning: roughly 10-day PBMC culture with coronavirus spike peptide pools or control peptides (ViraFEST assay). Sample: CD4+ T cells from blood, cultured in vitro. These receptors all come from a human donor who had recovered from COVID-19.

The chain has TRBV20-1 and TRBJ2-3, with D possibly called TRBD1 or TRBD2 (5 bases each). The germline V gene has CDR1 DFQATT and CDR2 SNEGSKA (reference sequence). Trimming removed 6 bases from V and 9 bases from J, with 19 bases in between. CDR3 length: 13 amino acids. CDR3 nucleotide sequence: TGCAGTGCGGGCCGGGGTGAGGGGAGCACGCAGTATTTT. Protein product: CSAGRGEGSTQYF.

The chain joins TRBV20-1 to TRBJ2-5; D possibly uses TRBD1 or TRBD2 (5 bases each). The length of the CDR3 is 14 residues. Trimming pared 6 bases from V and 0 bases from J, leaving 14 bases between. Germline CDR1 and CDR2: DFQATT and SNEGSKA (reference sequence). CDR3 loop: CSAHIGGYQETQYF. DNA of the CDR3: TGCAGTGCACACATTGGGGGTTACCAAGAGACCCAGTACTTC.

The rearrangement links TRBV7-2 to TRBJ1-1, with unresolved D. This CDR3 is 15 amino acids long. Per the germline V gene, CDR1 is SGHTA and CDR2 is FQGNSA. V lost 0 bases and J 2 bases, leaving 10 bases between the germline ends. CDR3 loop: CASSLASVRNTEAFF. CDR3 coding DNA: TGTGCCAGCAGCTTAGCATCGGTCAGAAACACTGAAGCTTTCTTT.

CDR3 bases: TGTGCCAGCAGTTTTGTGCGGGGAGGGAGTGATACGCAGTATTTT. It specifies CASSFVRGGSDTQYF. The gene calls are TRBV12-3 or TRBV12-4 and TRBJ2-3, with 7 bases that match TRBD2. The ends lost 3 bases at V and 6 bases at J; junction bases unmatched: 9. This CDR3 is built from 15 residues.

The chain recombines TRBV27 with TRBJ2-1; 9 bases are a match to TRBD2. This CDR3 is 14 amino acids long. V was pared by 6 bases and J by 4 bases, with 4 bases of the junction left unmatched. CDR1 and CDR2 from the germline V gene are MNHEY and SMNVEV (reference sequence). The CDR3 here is CASRRGGGYNEQFF. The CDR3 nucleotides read TGTGCCAGCAGGCGGGGGGGCGGTTACAATGAGCAGTTCTTC.

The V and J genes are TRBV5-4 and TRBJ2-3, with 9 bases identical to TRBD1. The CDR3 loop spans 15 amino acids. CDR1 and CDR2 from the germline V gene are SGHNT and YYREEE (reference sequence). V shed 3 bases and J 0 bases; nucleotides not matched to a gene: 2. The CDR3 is CASSSGTGSTDTQYF. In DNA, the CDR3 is TGTGCCAGCAGCTCCGGGACAGGGAGCACAGATACGCAGTATTTT.

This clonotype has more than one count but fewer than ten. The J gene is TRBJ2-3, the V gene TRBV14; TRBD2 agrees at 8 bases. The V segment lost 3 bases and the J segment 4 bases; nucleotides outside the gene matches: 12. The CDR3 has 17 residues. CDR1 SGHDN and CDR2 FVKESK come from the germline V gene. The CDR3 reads CASSHRSGRSAADTQYF. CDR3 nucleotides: TGTGCCAGCAGCCATCGCAGCGGGAGAAGTGCGGCAGATACGCAGTATTTT. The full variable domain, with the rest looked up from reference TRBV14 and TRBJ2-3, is EAGVTQFPSHSVIEKGQTVTLRCDPISGHDNLYWYRRVMGKEIKFLLHFVKESKQDESGMPNNRFLAERTGGTYSTLKVQPAELEDSGVYFCASSHRSGRSAADTQYFGPGTRLTVL.

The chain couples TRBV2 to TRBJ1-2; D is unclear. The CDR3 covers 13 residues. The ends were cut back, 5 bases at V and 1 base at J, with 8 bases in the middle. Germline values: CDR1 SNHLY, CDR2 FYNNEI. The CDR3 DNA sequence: TGTGCCAGCAGTCAGGATCTTAACTATGGCTACACCTTC. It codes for CASSQDLNYGYTF. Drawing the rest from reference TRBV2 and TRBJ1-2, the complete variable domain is EPEVTQTPSHQVTQMGQEVILRCVPISNHLYFYWYRQILGQKVEFLVSFYNNEISEKSEIFDDQFSVERPDGSNFTLKIRSTKLEDSAMYFCASSQDLNYGYTFGSGTRLTVV.

CDR3 loop: CASSWTGTLNQPQHF. The CDR3 DNA sequence: TGTGCCAGCAGCTGGACCGGGACACTAAATCAGCCCCAGCATTTT. The chain recombines TRBV7-2 with TRBJ1-5; D may be TRBD1 (6 bases). Germline V gene data show CDR1 as SGHTA and CDR2 as FQGNSA. The CDR3 length is 15 residues. The ends were cut back, 4 bases at V and 4 bases at J, with 14 bases in the middle.

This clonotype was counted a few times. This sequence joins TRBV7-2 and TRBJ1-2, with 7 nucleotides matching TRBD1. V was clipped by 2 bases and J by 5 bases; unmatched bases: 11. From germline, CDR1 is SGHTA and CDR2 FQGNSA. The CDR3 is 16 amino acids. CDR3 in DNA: TGTGCCAGCAGCTTATCTCCTTACAGGGGATGGTATGGCTACACCTTC. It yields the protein CASSLSPYRGWYGYTF.

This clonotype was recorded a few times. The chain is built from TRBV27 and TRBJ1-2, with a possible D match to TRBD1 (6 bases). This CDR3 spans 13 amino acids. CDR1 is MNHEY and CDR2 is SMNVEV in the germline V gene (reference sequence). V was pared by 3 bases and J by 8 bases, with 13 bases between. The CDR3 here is CASSFRGAHGYTF. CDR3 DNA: TGTGCCAGCAGTTTCCGGGGGGCTCACGGCTACACCTTC.

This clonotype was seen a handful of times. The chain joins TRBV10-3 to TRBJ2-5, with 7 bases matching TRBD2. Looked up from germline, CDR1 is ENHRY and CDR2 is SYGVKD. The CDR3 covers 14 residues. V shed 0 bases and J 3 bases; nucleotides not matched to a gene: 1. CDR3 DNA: TGTGCCATCAGTGAGTCGGCGGGGGAAGAGACCCAGTACTTC. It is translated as CAISESAGEETQYF.

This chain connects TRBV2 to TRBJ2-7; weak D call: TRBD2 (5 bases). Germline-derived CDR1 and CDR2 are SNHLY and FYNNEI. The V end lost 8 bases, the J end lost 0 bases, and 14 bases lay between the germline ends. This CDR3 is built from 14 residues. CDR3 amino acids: CASLEGQNSYEQYF. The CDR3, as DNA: TGTGCCAGCCTTGAGGGCCAAAACTCCTACGAGCAGTACTTC.

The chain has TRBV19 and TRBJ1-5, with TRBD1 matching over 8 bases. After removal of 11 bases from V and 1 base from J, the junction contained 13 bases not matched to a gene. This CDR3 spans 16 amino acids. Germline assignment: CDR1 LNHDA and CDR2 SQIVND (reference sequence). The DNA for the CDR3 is TGTGCCTGTGGCAGGGGACAGGTGAGAAGCAATCAGCCCCAGCATTTT. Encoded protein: CACGRGQVRSNQPQHF.

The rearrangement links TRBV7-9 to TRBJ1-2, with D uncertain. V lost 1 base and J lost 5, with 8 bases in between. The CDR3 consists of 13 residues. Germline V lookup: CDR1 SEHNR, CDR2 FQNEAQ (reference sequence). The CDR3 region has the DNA TGTGCCAGCAGCTTAGAAGATTCTTATGGCTACACCTTC. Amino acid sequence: CASSLEDSYGYTF.

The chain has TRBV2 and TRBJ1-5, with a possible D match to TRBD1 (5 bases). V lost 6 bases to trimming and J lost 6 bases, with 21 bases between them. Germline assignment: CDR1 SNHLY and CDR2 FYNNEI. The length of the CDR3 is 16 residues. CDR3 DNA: TGTGCCAGCAGGGTTAACCGGGACGGGGACTTTCAGCCCCAGCATTTT. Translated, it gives CASRVNRDGDFQPQHF.

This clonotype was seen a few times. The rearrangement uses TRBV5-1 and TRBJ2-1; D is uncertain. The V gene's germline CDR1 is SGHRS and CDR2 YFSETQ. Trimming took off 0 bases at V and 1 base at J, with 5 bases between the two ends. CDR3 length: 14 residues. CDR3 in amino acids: CASSLVSSYNEQFF. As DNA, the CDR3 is TGCGCCAGCAGCTTGGTGTCGTCCTACAATGAGCAGTTCTTC.

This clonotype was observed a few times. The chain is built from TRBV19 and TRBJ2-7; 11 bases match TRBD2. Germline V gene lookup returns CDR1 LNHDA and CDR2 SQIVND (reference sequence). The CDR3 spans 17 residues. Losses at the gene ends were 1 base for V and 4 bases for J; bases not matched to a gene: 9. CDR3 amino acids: CASSIVPIAGGPYEQYF. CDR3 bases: TGTGCCAGTAGTATAGTCCCAATAGCGGGAGGGCCTTACGAGCAGTACTTC.

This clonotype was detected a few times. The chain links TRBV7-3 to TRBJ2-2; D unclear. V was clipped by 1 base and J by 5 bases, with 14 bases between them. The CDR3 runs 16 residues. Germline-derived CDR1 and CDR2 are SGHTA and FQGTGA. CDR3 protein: CASSLSGGYSTGELFF. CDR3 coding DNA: TGTGCCAGCAGCTTAAGTGGTGGCTATTCTACCGGGGAGCTGTTTTTT.

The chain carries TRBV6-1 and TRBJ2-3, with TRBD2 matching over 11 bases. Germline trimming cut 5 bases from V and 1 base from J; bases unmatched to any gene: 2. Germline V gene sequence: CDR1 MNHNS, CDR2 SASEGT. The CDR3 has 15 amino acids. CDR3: CASSISGGGTDTQYF. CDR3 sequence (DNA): TGTGCCAGCAGTATTAGCGGGGGGGGCACAGATACGCAGTATTTT.

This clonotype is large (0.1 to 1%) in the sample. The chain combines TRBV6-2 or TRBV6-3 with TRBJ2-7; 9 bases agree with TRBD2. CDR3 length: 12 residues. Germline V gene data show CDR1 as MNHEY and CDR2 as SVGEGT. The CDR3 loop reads CATREGSYEQYF. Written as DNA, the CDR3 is TGTGCGACGCGGGAGGGCTCCTACGAGCAGTACTTC.

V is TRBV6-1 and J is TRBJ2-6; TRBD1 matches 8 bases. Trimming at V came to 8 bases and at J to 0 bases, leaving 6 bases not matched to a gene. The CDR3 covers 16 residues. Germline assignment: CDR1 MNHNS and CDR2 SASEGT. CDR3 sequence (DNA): TGTGCCAGCGGGGTAACAGGGGGCTCTGGGGCCAACGTCCTGACTTTC. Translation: CASGVTGGSGANVLTF.

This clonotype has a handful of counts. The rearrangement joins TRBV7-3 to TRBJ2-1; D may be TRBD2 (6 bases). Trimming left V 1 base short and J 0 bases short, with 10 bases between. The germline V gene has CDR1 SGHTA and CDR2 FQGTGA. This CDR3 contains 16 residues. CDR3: CASSLMAGHSYNEQFF. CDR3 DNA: TGTGCCAGCAGCTTAATGGCGGGGCACTCCTACAATGAGCAGTTCTTC. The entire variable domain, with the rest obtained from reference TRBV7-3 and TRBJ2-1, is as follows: GAGVSQTPSNKVTEKGKYVELRCDPISGHTALYWYRQSLGQGPEFLIYFQGTGAADDSGLPNDRFFAVRPEGSVSTLKIQRTERGDSAVYLCASSLMAGHSYNEQFFGPGTRLTVL.

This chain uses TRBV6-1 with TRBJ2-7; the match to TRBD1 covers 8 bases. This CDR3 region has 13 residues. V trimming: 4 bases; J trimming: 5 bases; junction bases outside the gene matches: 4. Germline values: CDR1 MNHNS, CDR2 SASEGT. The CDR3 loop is CASSVDREDEQYF. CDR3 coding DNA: TGTGCCAGCAGTGTGGACAGGGAGGACGAGCAGTACTTC.

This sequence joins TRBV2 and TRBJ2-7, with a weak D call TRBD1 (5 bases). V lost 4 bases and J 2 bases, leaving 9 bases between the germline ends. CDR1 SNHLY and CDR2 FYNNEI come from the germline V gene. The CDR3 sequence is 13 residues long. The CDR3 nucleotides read TGTGCCAGCAGTGGACAGCGTGCCTACGAGCAGTACTTC. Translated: CASSGQRAYEQYF.

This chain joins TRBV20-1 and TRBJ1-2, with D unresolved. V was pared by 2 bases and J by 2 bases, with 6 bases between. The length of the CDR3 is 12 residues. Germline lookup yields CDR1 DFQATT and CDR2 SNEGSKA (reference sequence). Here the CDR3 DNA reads TGCAGTGCTAGACGGACCAACTATGGCTACACCTTC. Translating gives CSARRTNYGYTF.

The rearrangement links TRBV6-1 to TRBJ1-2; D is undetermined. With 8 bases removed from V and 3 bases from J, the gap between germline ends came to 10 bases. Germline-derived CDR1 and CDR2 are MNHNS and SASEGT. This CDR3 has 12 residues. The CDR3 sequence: CASLEQYYGYTF. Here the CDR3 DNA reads TGTGCCAGCCTTGAGCAGTACTATGGCTACACCTTC.

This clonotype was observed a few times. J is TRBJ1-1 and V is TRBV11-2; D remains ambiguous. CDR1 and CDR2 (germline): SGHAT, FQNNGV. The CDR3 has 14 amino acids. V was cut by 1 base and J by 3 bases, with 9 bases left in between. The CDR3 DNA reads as TGTGCCAGCAGCTTAGTCCGTGGGTACACTGAAGCTTTCTTT. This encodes CASSLVRGYTEAFF.